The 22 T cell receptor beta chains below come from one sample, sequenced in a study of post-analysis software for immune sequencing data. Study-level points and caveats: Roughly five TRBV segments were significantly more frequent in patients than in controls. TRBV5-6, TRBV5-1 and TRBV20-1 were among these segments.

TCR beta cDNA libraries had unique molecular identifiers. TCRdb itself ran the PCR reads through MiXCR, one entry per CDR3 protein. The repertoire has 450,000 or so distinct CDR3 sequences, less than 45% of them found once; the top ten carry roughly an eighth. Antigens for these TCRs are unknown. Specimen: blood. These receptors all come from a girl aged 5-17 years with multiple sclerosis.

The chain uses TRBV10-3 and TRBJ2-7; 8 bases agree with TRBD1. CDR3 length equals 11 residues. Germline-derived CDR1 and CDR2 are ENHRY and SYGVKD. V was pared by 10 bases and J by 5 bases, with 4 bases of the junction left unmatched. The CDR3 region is CATRTGNEQYF. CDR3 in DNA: TGTGCCACCCGGACAGGGAACGAGCAGTACTTC.

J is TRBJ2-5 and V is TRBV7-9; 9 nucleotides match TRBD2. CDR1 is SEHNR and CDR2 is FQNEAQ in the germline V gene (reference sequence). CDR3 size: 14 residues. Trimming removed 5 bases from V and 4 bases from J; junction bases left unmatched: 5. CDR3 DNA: TGTGCCAGCAGCCCTCTAGCGGGACGAGAGACCCAGTACTTC. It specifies CASSPLAGRETQYF.

DNA for the CDR3: TGTGCCGCAATGGACAGGGAGATCCCCTACGAGCAGTACTTC. Translated: CAAMDREIPYEQYF. The gene calls are TRBV24-1 and TRBJ2-7; 8 bases agree with TRBD1. This CDR3 is built from 14 residues. Losses at the gene ends were 12 bases for V and 2 bases for J; bases not matched to a gene: 11. CDR1 KGHDR and CDR2 SFDVKD come from the germline V gene.

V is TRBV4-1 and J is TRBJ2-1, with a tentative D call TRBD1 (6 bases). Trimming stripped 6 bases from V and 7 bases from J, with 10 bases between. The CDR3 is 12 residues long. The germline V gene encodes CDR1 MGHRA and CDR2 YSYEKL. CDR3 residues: CASSYRENEQFF. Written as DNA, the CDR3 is TGCGCCAGCAGTTACAGGGAGAATGAGCAGTTCTTC.

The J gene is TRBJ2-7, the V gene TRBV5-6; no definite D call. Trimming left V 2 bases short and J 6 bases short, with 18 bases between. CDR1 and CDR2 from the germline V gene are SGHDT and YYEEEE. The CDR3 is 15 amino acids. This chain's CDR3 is CASSFGTADLGEQYF. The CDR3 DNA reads TGTGCCAGCAGCTTCGGAACGGCTGACCTCGGCGAGCAGTACTTC.

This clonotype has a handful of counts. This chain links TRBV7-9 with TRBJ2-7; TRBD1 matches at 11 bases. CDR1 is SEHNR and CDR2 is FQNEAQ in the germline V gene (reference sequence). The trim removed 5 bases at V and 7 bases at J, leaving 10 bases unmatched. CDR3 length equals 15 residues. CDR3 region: CASSIRGQGASEQYF. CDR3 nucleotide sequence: TGTGCCAGCAGCATACGCGGACAGGGGGCAAGTGAGCAGTACTTC. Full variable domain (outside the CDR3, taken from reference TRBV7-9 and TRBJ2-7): DTGVSQNPRHKITKRGQNVTFRCDPISEHNRLYWYRQTLGQGPEFLTYFQNEAQLEKSRLLSDRFSAERPKGSFSTLEIQRTEQGDSAMYLCASSIRGQGASEQYFGPGTRLTVT.

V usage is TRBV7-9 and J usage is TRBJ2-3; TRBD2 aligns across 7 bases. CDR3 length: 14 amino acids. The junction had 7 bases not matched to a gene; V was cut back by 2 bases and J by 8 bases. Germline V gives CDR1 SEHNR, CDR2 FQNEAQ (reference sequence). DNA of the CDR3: TGTGCCAGCAGCTTAAGTGGCGGGGGAGGTACGCAGTATTTT. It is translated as CASSLSGGGGTQYF.

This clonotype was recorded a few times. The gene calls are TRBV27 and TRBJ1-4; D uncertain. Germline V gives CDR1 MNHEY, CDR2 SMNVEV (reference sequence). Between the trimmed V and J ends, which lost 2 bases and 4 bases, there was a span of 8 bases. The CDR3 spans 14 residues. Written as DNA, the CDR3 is TGTGCCAGCAGTTTAAGGGAGGTTAATGAAAAACTGTTTTTT. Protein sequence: CASSLREVNEKLFF.

The DNA for the CDR3 is TGTGCGTGTAGTGTCACGGTCACCGGGGAGCTGTTTTTT. Amino acids: CACSVTVTGELFF. This chain joins TRBV6-2 or TRBV6-3 and TRBJ2-2; D not resolved. CDR1 is MNHEY and CDR2 is SVGEGT in the germline V gene. The CDR3 extends over 13 amino acids.

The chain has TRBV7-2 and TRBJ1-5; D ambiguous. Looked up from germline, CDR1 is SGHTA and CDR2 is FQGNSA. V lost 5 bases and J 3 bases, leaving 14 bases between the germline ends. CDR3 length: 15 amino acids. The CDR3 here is CASSTEAVYNQPQHF. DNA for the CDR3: TGTGCCAGCAGCACCGAGGCGGTTTACAATCAGCCCCAGCATTTT. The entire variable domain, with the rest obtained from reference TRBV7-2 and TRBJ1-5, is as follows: GAGVSQSPSNKVTEKGKDVELRCDPISGHTALYWYRQSLGQGLEFLIYFQGNSAPDKSGLPSDRFSAERTGGSVSTLTIQRTQQEDSAVYLCASSTEAVYNQPQHFGDGTRLSIL.

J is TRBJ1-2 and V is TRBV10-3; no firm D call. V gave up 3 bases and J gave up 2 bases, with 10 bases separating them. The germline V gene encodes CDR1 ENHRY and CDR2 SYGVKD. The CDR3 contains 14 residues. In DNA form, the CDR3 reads TGTGCCATCAGTGAAGGCGACACCAACTATGGCTACACCTTC. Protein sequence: CAISEGDTNYGYTF.

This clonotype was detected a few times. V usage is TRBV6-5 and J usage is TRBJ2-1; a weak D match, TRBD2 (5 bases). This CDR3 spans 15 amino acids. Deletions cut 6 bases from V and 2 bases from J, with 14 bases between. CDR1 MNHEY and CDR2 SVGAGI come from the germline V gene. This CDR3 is CASSPGVTTYNEQFF. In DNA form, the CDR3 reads TGTGCCAGCAGCCCCGGTGTGACTACCTACAATGAGCAGTTCTTC.

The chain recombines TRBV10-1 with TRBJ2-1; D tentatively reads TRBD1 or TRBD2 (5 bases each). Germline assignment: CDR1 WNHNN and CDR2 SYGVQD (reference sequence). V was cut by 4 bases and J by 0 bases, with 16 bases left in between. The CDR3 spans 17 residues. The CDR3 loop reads CASSGGSRRSSYNEQFF. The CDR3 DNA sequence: TGCGCCAGCAGTGGGGGGAGTAGACGGAGCTCCTACAATGAGCAGTTCTTC.

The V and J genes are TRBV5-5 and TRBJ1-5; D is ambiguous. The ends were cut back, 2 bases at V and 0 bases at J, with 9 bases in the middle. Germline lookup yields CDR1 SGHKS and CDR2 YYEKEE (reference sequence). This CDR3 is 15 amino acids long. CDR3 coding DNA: TGTGCCAGCAGCTTTGTCCCGGGTAGCAATCAGCCCCAGCATTTT. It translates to CASSFVPGSNQPQHF.

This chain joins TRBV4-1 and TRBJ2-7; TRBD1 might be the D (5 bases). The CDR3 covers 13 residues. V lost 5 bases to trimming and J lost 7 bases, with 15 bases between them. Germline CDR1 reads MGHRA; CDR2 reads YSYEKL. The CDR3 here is CASSGNQGREQYF. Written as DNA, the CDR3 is TGCGCCAGCAGCGGAAACCAGGGTAGGGAGCAGTACTTC.

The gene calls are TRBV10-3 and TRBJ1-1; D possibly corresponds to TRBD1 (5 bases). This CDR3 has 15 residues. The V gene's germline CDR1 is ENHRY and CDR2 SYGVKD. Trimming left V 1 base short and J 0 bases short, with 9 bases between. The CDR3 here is CAISEWGLMNTEAFF. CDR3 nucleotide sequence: TGTGCCATCAGTGAGTGGGGCCTCATGAACACTGAAGCTTTCTTT.

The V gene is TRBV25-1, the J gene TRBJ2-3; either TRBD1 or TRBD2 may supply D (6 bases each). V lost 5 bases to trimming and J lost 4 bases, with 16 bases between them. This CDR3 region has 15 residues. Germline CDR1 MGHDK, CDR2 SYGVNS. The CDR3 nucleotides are TGTGCCAGCAGTATTCGGGGGCGGCTGCCAGATACGCAGTATTTT. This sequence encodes CASSIRGRLPDTQYF. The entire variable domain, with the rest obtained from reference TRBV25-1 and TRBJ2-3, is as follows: EADIYQTPRYLVIGTGKKITLECSQTMGHDKMYWYQQDPGMELHLIHYSYGVNSTEKGDLSSESTVSRIRTEHFPLTLESARPSHTSQYLCASSIRGRLPDTQYFGPGTRLTVL.

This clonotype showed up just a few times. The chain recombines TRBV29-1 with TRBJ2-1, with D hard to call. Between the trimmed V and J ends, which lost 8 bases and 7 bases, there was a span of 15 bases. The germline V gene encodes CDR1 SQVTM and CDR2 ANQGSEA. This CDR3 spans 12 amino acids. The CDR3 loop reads CSPMIGENEQFF. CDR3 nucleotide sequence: TGCAGCCCTATGATAGGAGAAAATGAGCAGTTCTTC.

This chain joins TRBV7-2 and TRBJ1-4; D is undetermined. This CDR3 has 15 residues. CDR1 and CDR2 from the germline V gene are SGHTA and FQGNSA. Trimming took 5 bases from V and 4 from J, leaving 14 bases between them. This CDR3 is CASSQQTSINEKLFF. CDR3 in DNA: TGTGCCAGCAGCCAACAGACAAGCATTAATGAAAAACTGTTTTTT.

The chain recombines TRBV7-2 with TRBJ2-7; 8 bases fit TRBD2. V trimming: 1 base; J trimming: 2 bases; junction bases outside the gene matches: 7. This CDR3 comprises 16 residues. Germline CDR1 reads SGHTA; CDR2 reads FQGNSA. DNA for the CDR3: TGTGCCAGCAGCTTAGAGTACAGGACTAGCCCCTACGAGCAGTACTTC. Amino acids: CASSLEYRTSPYEQYF.

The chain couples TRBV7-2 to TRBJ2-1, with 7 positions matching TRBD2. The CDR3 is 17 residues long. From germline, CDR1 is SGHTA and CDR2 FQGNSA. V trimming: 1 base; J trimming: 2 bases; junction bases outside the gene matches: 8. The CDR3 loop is CASSLGGGMGAYNEQFF. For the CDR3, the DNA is TGTGCCAGCAGCTTAGGCGGGGGTATGGGGGCCTACAATGAGCAGTTCTTC.

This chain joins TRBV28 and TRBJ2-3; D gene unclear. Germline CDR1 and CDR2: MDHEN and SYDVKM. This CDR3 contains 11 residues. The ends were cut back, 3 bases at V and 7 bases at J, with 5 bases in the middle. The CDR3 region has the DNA TGTGCCAGCAGTTTTAGGAATACGCAGTATTTT. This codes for CASSFRNTQYF.